This T cell receptor (beta chain) was identified in a study of blood T cell repertoires in COVID-19. In the original processing: Amplified reference gene primers provided the basis for estimating nucleated cell counts. TCRdb's copy holds only in-frame clones and misses some; the assay was immunoSEQ multiplex PCR. V and J calls and clone size are given by that table; D and trimming were obtained from the DNA. The sample has around 230,000 clones; 75% to 90% are singletons. This clone appeared a single time. The sequence was collected from a woman between 65 and 79 years old with active or convalescent COVID-19. The sequenced sample was peripheral blood.

The DNA of the CDR3 is TGTGCCAGCAGGTCCACAGGAGCGACTGGAAACACCATATATTTT. Translating it yields CASRSTGATGNTIYF. The gene calls are TRBV7-9 and TRBJ1-3, with D possibly TRBD1 on 5 matching bases. CDR1 SEHNR and CDR2 FQNEAQ come from the germline V gene (reference sequence). V was cut by 6 bases and J by 2 bases, with 14 bases left in between. CDR3 length: 15 residues.